This entry features one T cell receptor (beta chain) sequence. The antigen is undetermined. Germline assignment: CDR1 SGHRS and CDR2 YFSETQ. Germline trimming cut 4 bases from V and 4 bases from J; bases unmatched to any gene: 7. The CDR3 is 16 amino acids. This record belongs to a study of beta chain features in type 1 diabetes. For the study at large: Similarity in age, gender and cell yields was seen between patients and healthy donors. Whole-study findings and limits: VDJ junctions from patients with type 1 diabetes contained fewer insertions and more deletions.

Sequencing targeted expressed TCRB transcripts, as all isolated RNA had been reverse transcribed. TCRdb's copy holds only in-frame clones and misses some; the assay was immunoSEQ multiplex PCR. Of around 44,000 clones in the sample, 50% are singletons; the top ten hold 0.25%. The material sequenced was stem cell memory CD4+ T cells from blood. V and J are TRBV5-1 and TRBJ2-1, with 11 bases lining up with TRBD2. The receptor was isolated from a woman younger than 45 in good health. The CDR3 coding sequence is TGCGCCAGCAGCCCTCTAGCGGGAGGACCTTACAATGAGCAGTTCTTC. Protein: CASSPLAGGPYNEQFF.